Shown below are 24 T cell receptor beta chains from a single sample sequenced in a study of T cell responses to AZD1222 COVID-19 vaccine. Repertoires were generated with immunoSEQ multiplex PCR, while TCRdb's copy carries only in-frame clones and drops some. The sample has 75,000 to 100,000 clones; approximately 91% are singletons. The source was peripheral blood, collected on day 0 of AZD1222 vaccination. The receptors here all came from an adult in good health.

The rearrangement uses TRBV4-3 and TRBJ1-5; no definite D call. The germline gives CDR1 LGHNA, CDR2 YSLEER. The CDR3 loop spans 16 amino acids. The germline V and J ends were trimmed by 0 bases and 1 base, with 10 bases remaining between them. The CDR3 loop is CASSQEVGMSNQPQHF. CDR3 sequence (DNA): TGCGCCAGCAGCCAAGAGGTAGGAATGAGCAATCAGCCCCAGCATTTT.

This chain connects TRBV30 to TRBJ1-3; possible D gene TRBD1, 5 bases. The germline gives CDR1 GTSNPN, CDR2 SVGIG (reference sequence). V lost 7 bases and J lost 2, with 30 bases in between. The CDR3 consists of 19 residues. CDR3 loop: CASRLRLGLGGLPGNTIYF. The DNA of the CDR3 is TGTGCCTCCCGACTGAGACTGGGGCTGGGGGGTCTTCCTGGAAACACCATATATTTT.

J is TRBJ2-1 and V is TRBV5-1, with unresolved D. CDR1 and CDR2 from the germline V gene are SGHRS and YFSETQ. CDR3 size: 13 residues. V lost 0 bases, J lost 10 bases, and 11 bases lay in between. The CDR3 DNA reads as TGCGCCAGCAGCTTGGATCTGGGGTTAGAGCAGTTCTTC. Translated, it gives CASSLDLGLEQFF.

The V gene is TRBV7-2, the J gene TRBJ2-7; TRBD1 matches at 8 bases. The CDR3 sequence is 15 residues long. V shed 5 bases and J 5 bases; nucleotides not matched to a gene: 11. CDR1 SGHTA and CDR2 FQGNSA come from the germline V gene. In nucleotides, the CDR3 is TGTGCCAGCAGCGCCGGGACAGGTTCCCCTAACGAGCAGTACTTC. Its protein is CASSAGTGSPNEQYF. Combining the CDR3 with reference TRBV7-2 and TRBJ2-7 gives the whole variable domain GAGVSQSPSNKVTEKGKDVELRCDPISGHTALYWYRQSLGQGLEFLIYFQGNSAPDKSGLPSDRFSAERTGGSVSTLTIQRTQQEDSAVYLCASSAGTGSPNEQYFGPGTRLTVT.

The CDR3 DNA follows: TGTGCCAGTCGAAATCTACAGGGAGGGAGTTCACCCCTCCACTTT. It is translated as CASRNLQGGSSPLHF. This chain joins TRBV19 and TRBJ1-6; TRBD1 is a possible D gene (6 bases). Germline values: CDR1 LNHDA, CDR2 SQIVND (reference sequence). The CDR3 length is 15 residues. V was trimmed by 8 bases and J by 9 bases, leaving 20 bases between them.

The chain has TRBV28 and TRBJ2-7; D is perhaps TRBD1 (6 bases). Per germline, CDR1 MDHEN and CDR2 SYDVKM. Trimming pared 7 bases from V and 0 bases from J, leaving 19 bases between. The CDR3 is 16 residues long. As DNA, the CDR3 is TGTGCCAGCACCCCGGACAGCACTTTATCCTCCTACGAGCAGTACTTC. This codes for CASTPDSTLSSYEQYF.

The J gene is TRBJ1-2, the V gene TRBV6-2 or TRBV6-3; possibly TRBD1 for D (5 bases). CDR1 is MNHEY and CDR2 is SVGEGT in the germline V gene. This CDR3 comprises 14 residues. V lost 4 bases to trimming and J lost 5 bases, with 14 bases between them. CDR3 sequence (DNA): TGTGCCAGCAGTTCCAGGGATAGGCCTTATGGCTACACCTTC. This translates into CASSSRDRPYGYTF.

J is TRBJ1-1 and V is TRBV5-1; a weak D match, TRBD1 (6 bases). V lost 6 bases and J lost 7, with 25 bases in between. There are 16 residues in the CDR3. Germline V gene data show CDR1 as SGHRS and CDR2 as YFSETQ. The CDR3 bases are TGCGCCAGCAACCGTAAATGGGGGCTTGGGGCGGGTGAAGCTTTCTTT. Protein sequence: CASNRKWGLGAGEAFF.

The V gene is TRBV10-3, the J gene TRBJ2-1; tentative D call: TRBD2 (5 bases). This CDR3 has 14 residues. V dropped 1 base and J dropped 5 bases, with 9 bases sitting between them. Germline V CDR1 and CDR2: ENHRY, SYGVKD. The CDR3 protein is CAISELASDNEQFF. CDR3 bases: TGTGCCATCAGTGAGTTAGCGAGTGACAATGAGCAGTTCTTC.

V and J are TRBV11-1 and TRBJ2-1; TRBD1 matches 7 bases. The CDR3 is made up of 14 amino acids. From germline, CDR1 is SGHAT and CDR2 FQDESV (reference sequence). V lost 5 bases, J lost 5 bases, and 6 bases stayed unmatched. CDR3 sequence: CASSRTGNNNEQFF. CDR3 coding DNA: TGTGCCAGCAGCCGGACAGGTAACAACAATGAGCAGTTCTTC.

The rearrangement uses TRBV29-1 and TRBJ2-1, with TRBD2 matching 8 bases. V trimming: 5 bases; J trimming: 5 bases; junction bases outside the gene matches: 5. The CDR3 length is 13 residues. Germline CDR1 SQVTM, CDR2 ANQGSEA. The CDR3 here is CSVLSGNDNEQFF. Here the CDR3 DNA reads TGCAGCGTTCTTAGCGGGAACGACAATGAGCAGTTCTTC.

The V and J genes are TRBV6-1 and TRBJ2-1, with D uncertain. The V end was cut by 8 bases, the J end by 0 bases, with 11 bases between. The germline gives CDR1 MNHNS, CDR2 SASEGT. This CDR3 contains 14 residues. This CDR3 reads CASGQSDSYNEQFF. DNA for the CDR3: TGTGCCAGCGGGCAGTCTGACTCCTACAATGAGCAGTTCTTC.

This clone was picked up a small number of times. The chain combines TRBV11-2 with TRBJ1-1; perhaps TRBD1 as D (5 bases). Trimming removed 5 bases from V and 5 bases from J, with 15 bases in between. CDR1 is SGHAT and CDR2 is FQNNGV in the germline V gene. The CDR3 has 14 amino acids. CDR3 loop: CASSPTGGGTEAFF. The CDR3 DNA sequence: TGTGCCAGCAGCCCTACAGGTGGTGGGACTGAAGCTTTCTTT. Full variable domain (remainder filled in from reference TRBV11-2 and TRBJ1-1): EAGVAQSPRYKIIEKRQSVAFWCNPISGHATLYWYQQILGQGPKLLIQFQNNGVVDDSQLPKDRFSAERLKGVDSTLKIQPAKLEDSAVYLCASSPTGGGTEAFFGQGTRLTVV.

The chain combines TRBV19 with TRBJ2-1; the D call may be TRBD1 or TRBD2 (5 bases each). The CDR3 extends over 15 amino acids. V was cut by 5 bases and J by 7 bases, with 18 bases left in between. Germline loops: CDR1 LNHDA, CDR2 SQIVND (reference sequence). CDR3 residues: CASSGGRGNWNEQFF. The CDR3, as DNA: TGTGCCAGTAGTGGGGGTCGAGGTAATTGGAATGAGCAGTTCTTC.

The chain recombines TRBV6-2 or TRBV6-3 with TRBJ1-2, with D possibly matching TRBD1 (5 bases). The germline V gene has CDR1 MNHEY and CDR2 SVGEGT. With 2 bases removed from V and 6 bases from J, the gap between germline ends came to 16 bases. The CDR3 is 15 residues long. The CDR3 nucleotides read TGTGCCAGCAGTTACGGCCCGGGCGAGGGGAATGGCTACACCTTC. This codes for CASSYGPGEGNGYTF.

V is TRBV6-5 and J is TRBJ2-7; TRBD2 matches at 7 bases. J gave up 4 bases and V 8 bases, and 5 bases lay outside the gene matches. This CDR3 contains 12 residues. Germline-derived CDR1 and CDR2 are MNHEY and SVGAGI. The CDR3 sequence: CASRRELYEQYF. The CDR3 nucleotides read TGTGCCAGCCGGCGGGAGTTGTACGAGCAGTACTTC.

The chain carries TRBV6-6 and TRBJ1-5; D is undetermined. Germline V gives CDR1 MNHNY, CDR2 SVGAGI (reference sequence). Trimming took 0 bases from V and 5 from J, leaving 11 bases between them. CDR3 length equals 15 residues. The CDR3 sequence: CASSYSSVRDQPQHF. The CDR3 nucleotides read TGTGCCAGCAGTTACTCCTCTGTGCGGGATCAGCCCCAGCATTTT.

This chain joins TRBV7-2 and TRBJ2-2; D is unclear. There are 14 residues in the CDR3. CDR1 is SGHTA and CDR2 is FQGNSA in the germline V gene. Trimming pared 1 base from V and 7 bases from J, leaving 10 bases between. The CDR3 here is CASSLVGIGGELFF. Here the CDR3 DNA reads TGTGCCAGCAGCTTAGTAGGGATCGGCGGGGAGCTGTTTTTT.

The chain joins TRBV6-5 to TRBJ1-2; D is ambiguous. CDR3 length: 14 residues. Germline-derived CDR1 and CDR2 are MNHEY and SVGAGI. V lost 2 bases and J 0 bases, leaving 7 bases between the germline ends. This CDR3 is CASSYGWANYGYTF. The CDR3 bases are TGTGCCAGCAGTTACGGTTGGGCTAACTATGGCTACACCTTC.

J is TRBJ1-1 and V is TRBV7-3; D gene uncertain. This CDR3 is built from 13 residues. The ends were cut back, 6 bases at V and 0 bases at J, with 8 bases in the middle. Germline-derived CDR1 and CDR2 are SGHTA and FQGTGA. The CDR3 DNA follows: TGTGCCAGCAGTAGTAGACTGAACACTGAAGCTTTCTTT. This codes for CASSSRLNTEAFF.

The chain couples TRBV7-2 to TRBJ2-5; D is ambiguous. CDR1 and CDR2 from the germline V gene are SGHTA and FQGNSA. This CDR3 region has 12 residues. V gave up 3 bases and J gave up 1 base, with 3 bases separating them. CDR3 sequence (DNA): TGTGCCAGCAGCTTTAGCCAAGAGACCCAGTACTTC. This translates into CASSFSQETQYF.

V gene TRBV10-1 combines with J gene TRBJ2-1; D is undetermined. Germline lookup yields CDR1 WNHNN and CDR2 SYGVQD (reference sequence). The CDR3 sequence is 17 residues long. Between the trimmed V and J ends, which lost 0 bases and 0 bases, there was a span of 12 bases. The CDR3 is CASSESGGLSSYNEQFF. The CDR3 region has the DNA TGCGCCAGCAGTGAGTCGGGCGGTTTGAGCTCCTACAATGAGCAGTTCTTC.

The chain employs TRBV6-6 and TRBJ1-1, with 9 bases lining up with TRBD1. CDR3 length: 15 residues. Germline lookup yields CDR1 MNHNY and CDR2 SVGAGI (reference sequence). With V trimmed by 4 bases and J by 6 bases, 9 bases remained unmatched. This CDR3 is CASSFPGQGSSEAFF. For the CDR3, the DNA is TGTGCCAGCAGTTTTCCGGGACAGGGATCGTCTGAAGCTTTCTTT.

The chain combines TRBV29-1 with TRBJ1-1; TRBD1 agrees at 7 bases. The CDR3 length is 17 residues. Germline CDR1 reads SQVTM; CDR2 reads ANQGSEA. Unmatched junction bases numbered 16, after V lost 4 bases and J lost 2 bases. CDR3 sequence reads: CSVGTKTLQGRNTEAFF. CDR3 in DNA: TGCAGCGTTGGAACCAAGACCCTACAGGGGCGCAACACTGAAGCTTTCTTT.